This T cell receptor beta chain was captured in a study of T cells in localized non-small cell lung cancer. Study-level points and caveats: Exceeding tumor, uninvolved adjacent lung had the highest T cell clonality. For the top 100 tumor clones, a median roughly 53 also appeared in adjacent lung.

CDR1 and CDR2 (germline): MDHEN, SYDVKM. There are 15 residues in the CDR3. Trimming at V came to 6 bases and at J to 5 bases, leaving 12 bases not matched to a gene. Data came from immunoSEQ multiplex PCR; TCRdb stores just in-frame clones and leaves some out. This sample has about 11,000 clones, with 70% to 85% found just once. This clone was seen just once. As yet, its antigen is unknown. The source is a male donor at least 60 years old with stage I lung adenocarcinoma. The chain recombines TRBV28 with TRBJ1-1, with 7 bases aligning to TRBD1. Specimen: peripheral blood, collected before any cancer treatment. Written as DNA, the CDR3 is TGTGCCAGCAGGATACTCTTGACAGGGAAGACTGAAGCTTTCTTT. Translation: CASRILLTGKTEAFF.